A selection of T cell receptor beta chains follows, all from one sample in a study of shared clonotypes between healthy human individuals. Some clones are missing from TCRdb's copy, which holds only in-frame ones; the method was immunoSEQ multiplex PCR. The table lists about 960,000 clones, approximately 76% of them singletons. The specimen was memory CD4+ T cells sorted from blood. The receptors were gathered from a man younger than 30 in good health. The conserved cysteine and the conserved F or W are not part of the CDR3 here.

TRBV19	TRBJ2-1	ASRGTGFNEQF
TRBV5-4	TRBJ2-2	ASSLAVWGKSSTGELF
TRBV7-9	TRBJ1-4	ASSLAVNSINEKLF
TRBV4-1	TRBJ1-1	ASRPGFSTNTEAF
TRBV2	TRBJ1-6	ASSELAAYNSPLH
TRBV7-9	TRBJ2-5	ASSGGRGAGETQY
TRBV6-5	.	ASSYSEGPFYEQY
TRBV6-4	TRBJ1-6	ASRGGGNSPLH
TRBV7-8	TRBJ2-3	ASTRDITDTQY
TRBV4-3	TRBJ2-3	ASSQVLAGVGTDTQY
TRBV4-1	TRBJ2-1	ASSQGRGGKNEQF
TRBV2	TRBJ1-2	ASSSTSVGGYT
TRBV9	TRBJ2-4	ASSQSGGPSKNIQY
TRBV6-4	TRBJ2-5	ASSGTQARQGKETQY
TRBV18	TRBJ2-2	ASSPGQLNTGELF
TRBV29-1	TRBJ2-3	SVEGRGQDTQY
TRBV30	TRBJ1-2	AWNPPGQEYYGYT
TRBV7-9	TRBJ2-5	ASSSTGTSQETQY
TRBV7-2	TRBJ1-2	ASSSDRGQNYGYT
TRBV7-6	TRBJ1-5	ASSFSVGQPQH
TRBV27	TRBJ2-7	ASSFGGGRYEQY
TRBV10-3	TRBJ2-7	AITSTSGSLGTEQY
TRBV5-4	TRBJ1-5	ASSLDGSHQPQH
TRBV7-2	TRBJ2-2	ASSYPIAGGLTGELF
TRBV18	TRBJ1-1	ASSGQGRGAF
TRBV5-1	TRBJ2-7	ASSLAASGHEQY
TRBV7-9	TRBJ1-6	ASSLGQDNSPLH
TRBV6-6	TRBJ1-4	ASSYSTGILF
TRBV7-2	TRBJ1-2	ASSSNYRGGYT
TRBV5-4	TRBJ2-1	ASSRGREIYNEQF
TRBV5-1	TRBJ2-1	ASRLDIFPSEQF
TRBV9	TRBJ2-5	ASSKGLGETQY
TRBV5-1	TRBJ2-6	ASSLAGSLSGANVLT
TRBV4-1	TRBJ2-1	ASSQGFAGGYNEQF
TRBV2	TRBJ1-6	ASGDRPNSPLH
TRBV9	TRBJ2-1	ASSVVGQSYNEQF
TRBV7-2	TRBJ2-7	ASSLGLAGAEQY
TRBV5-1	TRBJ2-2	ASSLEGGAGELF
TRBV28	TRBJ1-6	ASSVIREAYYNSPLH
TRBV11-2	TRBJ2-7	ASSLSRGDEQY
TRBV5-5	TRBJ2-1	ASSELSSYNEQF
TRBV30	TRBJ1-4	AWGRGGAANEKLF
TRBV2	TRBJ2-7	ASGRNYEQY
TRBV9	TRBJ1-2	ASSVGDREGYGYT
TRBV21-1	TRBJ1-2	ASSKVPGITGYT
TRBV10-3	TRBJ2-7	AISDEGASSYEQY
TRBV4-1	TRBJ2-3	ASSQESGTGDSTDTQY
TRBV27	TRBJ1-1	ASSWDKGVIGTEAF